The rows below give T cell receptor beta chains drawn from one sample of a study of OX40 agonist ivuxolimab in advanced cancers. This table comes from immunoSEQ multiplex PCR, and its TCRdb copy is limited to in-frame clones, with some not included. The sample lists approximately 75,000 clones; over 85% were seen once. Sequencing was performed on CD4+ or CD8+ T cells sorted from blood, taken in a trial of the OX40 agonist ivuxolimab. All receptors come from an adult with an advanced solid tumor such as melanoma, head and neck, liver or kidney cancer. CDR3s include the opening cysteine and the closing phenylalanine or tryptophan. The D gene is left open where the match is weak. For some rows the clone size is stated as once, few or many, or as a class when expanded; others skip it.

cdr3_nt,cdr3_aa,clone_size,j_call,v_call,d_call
TGCGCCAGCAGTCAAGCCGGGGGACGTAATTCACCCCTCCACTTT,CASSQAGGRNSPLHF,NA,TRBJ1-6,TRBV23-1,NA
TGTGCCAGTAGGGACTCAGGGTCCGGCAATCAGCCCCAGCATTTT,CASRDSGSGNQPQHF,few,TRBJ1-5,TRBV19,NA
TGTGCCAGCAGTTCAGGACAGGGGCGAATATACGAGCAGTACTTC,CASSSGQGRIYEQYF,NA,TRBJ2-7,TRBV6-5,TRBD1
TGTGCCAGCAGCTTAGTCCAGGGCATCACCTACGAGCAGTACTTC,CASSLVQGITYEQYF,once,TRBJ2-7,TRBV7-8,NA
TGTGCCAGCAGTCCCCCGGGACAGCACTCTGGAAACACCATATATTTT,CASSPPGQHSGNTIYF,NA,TRBJ1-3,TRBV28,TRBD1
TGTGCCAGCAGTTTAGCAGGGTCGGGTGAGACCCAGTACTTC,CASSLAGSGETQYF,NA,TRBJ2-5,TRBV27,NA
TGCGCCAGCAGCTTAGCAGCGACCGACCCCTACGAGCAGTACTTC,CASSLAATDPYEQYF,NA,TRBJ2-7,TRBV5-1,NA
TGTGCCAGCAGCTTACGTTTGCCAGGGGCGAGGACTGAAGCTTTCTTT,CASSLRLPGARTEAFF,once,TRBJ1-1,TRBV11-2,NA
TGTGCCAGCAGCTCAACTAGCGGGGTTGCCATAATCACCGGGGAGCTGTTTTTT,CASSSTSGVAIITGELFF,few,TRBJ2-2,TRBV7-2,TRBD2
TGTGCCAGTAGTCAGGGGTATACGGACACCGGGGAGCTGTTTTTT,CASSQGYTDTGELFF,NA,TRBJ2-2,TRBV19,NA
TGTGCCATCAGAGAGGACACGAGCTCTGGAAACACCATATATTTT,CAIREDTSSGNTIYF,NA,TRBJ1-3,TRBV10-3,NA
TGCACCAGCAGCACAGGATGCCCCCTTGACGAGCAGTACTTC,CTSSTGCPLDEQYF,NA,TRBJ2-7,TRBV1,NA
TGTGCCAGCAGCAACGACAGGGGATCGAAGACCCAGTACTTC,CASSNDRGSKTQYF,NA,TRBJ2-5,TRBV5-6,TRBD1
TGTGCCAGTAGTCCTAGCTGGACTAGCGGGAGGGCCGTCTACGAGCAGTACTTC,CASSPSWTSGRAVYEQYF,NA,TRBJ2-7,TRBV19,TRBD2
TGTGCCAGCAGTTCCGTCCAGACTGGAAACACCATATATTTT,CASSSVQTGNTIYF,NA,TRBJ1-3,TRBV11-3,NA
TGTGCCAGCAGCAACGACGGGCTTGGCTACACCTTC,CASSNDGLGYTF,NA,TRBJ1-2,TRBV7-2,NA
TGTGCCAGTAGTCTCTTCCAAAATTCTGGAAACACCATATATTTT,CASSLFQNSGNTIYF,NA,TRBJ1-3,TRBV19,NA
TGCGCCAGCAGCTTGGATTCCCAGTCGAACACTGAAGCTTTCTTT,CASSLDSQSNTEAFF,NA,TRBJ1-1,TRBV5-1,NA
TGTGCCATCAGTGAGGGGACTAGCTCCTACGAGCAGTACTTC,CAISEGTSSYEQYF,NA,TRBJ2-7,TRBV10-3,TRBD2
TGTGCCAGCTCACCTTTGTCTAACACCGGGGAGCTGTTTTTT,CASSPLSNTGELFF,once,TRBJ2-2,TRBV18,NA
TGTGCCAGCAGTGCGGAGACAGCCGGATCTGGGGAGCTGTTTTTT,CASSAETAGSGELFF,NA,TRBJ2-2,TRBV2,NA
TGTGCCAGCTCACCACCGACAAACCGGCTATTCGGCGAGCAGTACTTC,CASSPPTNRLFGEQYF,NA,TRBJ2-7,TRBV18,NA
TGTGCCAGCAGGACTAGCGGGAACTACGAGCAGTACTTC,CASRTSGNYEQYF,NA,TRBJ2-7,TRBV7-2,TRBD2
TGTGCCAGTAGTGGGAAGAAGTCACCCCTCCACTTT,CASSGKKSPLHF,once,TRBJ1-6,TRBV19,NA
TGTGCCAGCAACACGCAACAGGGGATGGAAAAACTGTTTTTT,CASNTQQGMEKLFF,NA,TRBJ1-4,TRBV6-5,TRBD1
TGTGCCTGGAGTCTGGGGTTGACGAGCAATCAGCCCCAGCATTTT,CAWSLGLTSNQPQHF,NA,TRBJ1-5,TRBV30,NA
TGTGCCAGCAGTCTAGCGGGAGGAATCTACGAGCAGTACTTC,CASSLAGGIYEQYF,once,TRBJ2-7,TRBV14,TRBD2
TGTGCCAGCCAAGACAGGGTCACAGATACGCAGTATTTT,CASQDRVTDTQYF,NA,TRBJ2-3,TRBV27,TRBD1
TGTGCCAGCAGATCCGGGACAGGGGTAGGCCAGCCCCAGCATTTT,CASRSGTGVGQPQHF,NA,TRBJ1-5,TRBV27,TRBD1